This T cell receptor (beta chain) appears in the sequencing data of a study of metastatic and nonmetastatic thyroid tumors. Study findings and constraints: Malignant thyroid tumors reportedly had TCR beta diversity that was significantly higher than in benign nodules, in blood and tumor.

This clone was observed at least ten times. Antigen specificity is unknown. Every patient underwent thyroid surgery untreated. The CDR3 loop spans 16 amino acids. CDR1 ENHRY and CDR2 SYGVKD come from the germline V gene. V shed 3 bases and J shed 4 bases, with 18 bases lying between them. In the authors' workflow: The distant-metastasis classifier for papillary thyroid cancer was built from CDR3 differences across clinicopathological groups. TCRdb recomputed clones from the PCR reads via MiXCR. The V and J calls were not made by the authors but by TCRdb's processing. This table holds around 65,000 clones, approximately 15% found once.

The clonotype comes from a male donor with papillary thyroid cancer or a benign thyroid nodule (not recorded which). Some clones in this sample may be carry-over from other donors' samples. The chain has TRBV10-3 and TRBJ1-2, with D possibly being TRBD1 (6 bases). Sequenced: blood. The DNA of the CDR3 is TGTGCCATCAGTGACCTACCTCCCGGACAGAGCTATGGCTACACCTTC. This encodes CAISDLPPGQSYGYTF.